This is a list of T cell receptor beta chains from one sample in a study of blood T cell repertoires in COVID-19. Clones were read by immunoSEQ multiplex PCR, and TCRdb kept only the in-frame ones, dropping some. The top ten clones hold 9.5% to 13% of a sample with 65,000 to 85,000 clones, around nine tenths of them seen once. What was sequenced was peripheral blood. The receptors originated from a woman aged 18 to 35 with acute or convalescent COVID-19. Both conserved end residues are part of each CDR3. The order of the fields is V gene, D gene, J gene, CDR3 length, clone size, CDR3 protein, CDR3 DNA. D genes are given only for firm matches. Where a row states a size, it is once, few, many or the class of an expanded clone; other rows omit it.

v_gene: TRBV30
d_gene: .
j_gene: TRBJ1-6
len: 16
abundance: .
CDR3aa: CAWSPPRSYSGSPLHF
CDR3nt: TGTGCCTGGAGTCCGCCTCGATCGTATTCCGGGTCACCCCTCCACTTT

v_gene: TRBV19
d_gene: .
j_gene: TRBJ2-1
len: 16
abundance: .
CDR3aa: CASSISGGTWVNEQFF
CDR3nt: TGTGCCAGTAGTATCTCTGGCGGGACTTGGGTCAATGAGCAGTTCTTC

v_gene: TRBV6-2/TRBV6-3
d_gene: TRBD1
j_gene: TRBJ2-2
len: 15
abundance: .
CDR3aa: CASSYRDRGSGELFF
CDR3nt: TGTGCCAGCAGTTATAGGGACAGGGGCTCCGGGGAGCTGTTTTTT

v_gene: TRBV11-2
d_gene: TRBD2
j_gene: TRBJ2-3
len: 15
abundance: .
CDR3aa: CASSPGTSDTDTQYF
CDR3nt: TGTGCCAGCAGCCCCGGGACTAGCGACACAGATACGCAGTATTTT

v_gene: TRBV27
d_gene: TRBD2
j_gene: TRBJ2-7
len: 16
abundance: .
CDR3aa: CASRSTRTSGFYEQYF
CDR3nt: TGTGCCAGCAGATCCACCCGGACTAGCGGCTTCTACGAGCAGTACTTC

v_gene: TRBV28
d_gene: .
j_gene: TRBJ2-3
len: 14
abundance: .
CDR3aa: CASSWGRVEDTQYF
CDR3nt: TGTGCCAGCAGTTGGGGGCGTGTTGAAGATACGCAGTATTTT

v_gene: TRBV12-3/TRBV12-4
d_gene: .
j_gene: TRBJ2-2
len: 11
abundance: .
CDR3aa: CASTSSGELFF
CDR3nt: TGTGCCAGCACCTCTAGTGGGGAGCTGTTTTTT

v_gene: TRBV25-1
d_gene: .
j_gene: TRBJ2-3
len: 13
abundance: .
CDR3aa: CASNRDATDTQYF
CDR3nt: TGTGCCAGCAACAGGGATGCCACAGATACGCAGTATTTT

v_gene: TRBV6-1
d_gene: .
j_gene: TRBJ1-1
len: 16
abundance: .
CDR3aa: CASSESRALGNTEAFF
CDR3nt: TGTGCCAGCAGTGAAAGCAGGGCTTTAGGGAACACTGAAGCTTTCTTT

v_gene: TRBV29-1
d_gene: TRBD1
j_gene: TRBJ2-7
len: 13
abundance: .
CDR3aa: CSVVGTEGYEQYF
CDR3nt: TGCAGCGTTGTGGGGACAGAGGGATACGAGCAGTACTTC

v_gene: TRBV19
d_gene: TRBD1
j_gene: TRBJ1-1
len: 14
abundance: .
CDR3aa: CASSIGGGGPEAFF
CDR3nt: TGTGCCAGTAGTATTGGAGGGGGCGGACCTGAAGCTTTCTTT

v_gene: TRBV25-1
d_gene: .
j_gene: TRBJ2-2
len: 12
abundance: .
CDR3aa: CASNRNTGELFF
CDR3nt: TGTGCCAGCAACAGGAACACCGGGGAGCTGTTTTTT

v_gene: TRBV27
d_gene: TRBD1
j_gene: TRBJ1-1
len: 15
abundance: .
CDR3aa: CASSQIQGADTEAFF
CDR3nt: TGTGCCAGCAGTCAAATACAGGGGGCGGACACTGAAGCTTTCTTT

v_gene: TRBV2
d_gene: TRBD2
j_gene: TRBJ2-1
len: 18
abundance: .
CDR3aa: CASSELGLAGVTDNEQFF
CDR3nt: TGTGCCAGCAGTGAATTGGGACTAGCGGGAGTAACGGACAATGAGCAGTTCTTC

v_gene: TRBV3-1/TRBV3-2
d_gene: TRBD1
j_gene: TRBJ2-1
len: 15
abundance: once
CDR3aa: CASSLDRGSYNKQFF
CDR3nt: TGTGCCAGCAGCCTCGACAGGGGGTCCTACAATAAGCAGTTCTTC

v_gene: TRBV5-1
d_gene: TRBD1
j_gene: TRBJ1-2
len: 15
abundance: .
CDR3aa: CASSLDNTGVGSYTF
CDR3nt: TGCGCCAGCAGCTTGGACAACACAGGGGTTGGGAGCTACACCTTC

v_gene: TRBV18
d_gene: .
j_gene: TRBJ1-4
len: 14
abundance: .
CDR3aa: CASSQQGANEKLFF
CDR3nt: TGTGCCAGCTCACAACAGGGAGCTAATGAAAAACTGTTTTTT

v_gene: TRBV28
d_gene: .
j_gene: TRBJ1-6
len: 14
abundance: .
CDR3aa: CASSPRAARGPLHF
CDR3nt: TGTGCCAGCAGCCCGAGGGCTGCCAGGGGACCCCTCCACTTT

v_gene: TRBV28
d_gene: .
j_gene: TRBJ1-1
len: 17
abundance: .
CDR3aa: CASSLKRSRRMNTEAFF
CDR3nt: TGTGCCAGCAGTTTAAAGAGGTCGAGGCGCATGAACACTGAAGCTTTCTTT

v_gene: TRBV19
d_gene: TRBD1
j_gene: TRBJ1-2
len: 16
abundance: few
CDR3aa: CASSLGGSGSPHGYTF
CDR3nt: TGTGCCAGTAGTCTAGGGGGCTCTGGATCACCCCATGGCTACACCTTC

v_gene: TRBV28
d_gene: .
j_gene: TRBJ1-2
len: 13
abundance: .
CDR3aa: CASRSGINYGYTF
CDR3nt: TGTGCCAGCAGGTCAGGGATTAACTATGGCTACACCTTC

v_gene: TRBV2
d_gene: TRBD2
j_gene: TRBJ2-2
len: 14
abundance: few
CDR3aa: CASNKRGVSGELFF
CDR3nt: TGTGCCAGCAACAAGCGGGGGGTCTCCGGGGAGCTGTTTTTT

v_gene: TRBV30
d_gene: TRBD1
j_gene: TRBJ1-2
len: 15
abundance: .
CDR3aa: CAWSVAPGGFYGYTF
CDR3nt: TGTGCCTGGAGTGTGGCTCCAGGGGGCTTCTATGGCTACACCTTC

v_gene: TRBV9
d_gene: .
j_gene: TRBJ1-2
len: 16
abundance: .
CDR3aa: CASSVAPLVQAVGYTF
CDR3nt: TGTGCCAGCAGCGTAGCCCCGCTTGTACAGGCGGTCGGCTACACCTTC

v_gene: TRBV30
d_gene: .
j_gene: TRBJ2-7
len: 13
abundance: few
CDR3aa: CAWSPGNAYEQYF
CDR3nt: TGTGCCTGGAGCCCAGGGAATGCCTACGAGCAGTACTTC

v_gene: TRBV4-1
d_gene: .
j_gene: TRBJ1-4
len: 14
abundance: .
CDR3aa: CASSHRQANEKLFF
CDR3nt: TGCGCCAGCAGCCATAGACAGGCAAATGAAAAACTGTTTTTT

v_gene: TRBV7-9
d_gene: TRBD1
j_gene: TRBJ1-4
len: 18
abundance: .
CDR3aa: CASSSTTGGTLTNEKLFF
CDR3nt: TGTGCCAGCAGCTCGACGACAGGGGGAACTTTAACTAATGAAAAACTGTTTTTT

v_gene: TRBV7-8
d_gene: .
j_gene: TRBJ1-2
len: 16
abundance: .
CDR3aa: CASSPQKQGVGSGYTF
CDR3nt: TGTGCCAGCAGCCCGCAGAAACAGGGAGTGGGCTCTGGCTACACCTTC

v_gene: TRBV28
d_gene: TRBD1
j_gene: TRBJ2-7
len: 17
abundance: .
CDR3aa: CASSVPGQTQKTYVQYF
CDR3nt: TGTGCCAGCAGCGTCCCGGGACAGACGCAAAAAACTTACGTGCAGTACTTC

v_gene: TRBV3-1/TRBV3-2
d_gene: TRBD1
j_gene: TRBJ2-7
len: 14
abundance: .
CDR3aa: CASSFRDRVYEQYF
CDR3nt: TGTGCCAGCAGCTTCAGGGACAGGGTCTACGAGCAGTACTTC

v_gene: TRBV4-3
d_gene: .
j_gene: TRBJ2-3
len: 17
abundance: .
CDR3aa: CASSQDFGGASTDTQYF
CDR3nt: TGCGCCAGCAGCCAAGATTTCGGCGGGGCTAGCACAGATACGCAGTATTTT

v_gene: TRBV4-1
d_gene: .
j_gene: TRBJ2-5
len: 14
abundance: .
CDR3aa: CASSPGQTQETQYF
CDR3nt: TGCGCCAGCAGCCCCGGACAGACTCAAGAGACCCAGTACTTC

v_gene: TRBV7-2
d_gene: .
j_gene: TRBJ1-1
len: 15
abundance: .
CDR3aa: CASSLIPRLTSEAFF
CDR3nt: TGTGCCAGCAGCTTAATACCTAGGCTCACTTCTGAAGCTTTCTTT

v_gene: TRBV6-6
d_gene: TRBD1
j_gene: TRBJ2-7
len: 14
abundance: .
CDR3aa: CASRLGTGSYEQYF
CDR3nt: TGTGCCAGTCGCCTGGGGACAGGGTCCTACGAGCAGTACTTC

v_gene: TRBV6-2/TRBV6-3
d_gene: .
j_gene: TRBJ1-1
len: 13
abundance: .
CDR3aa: CASSRQTTYEAFF
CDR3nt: TGTGCCAGCAGCCGACAGACAACGTATGAAGCTTTCTTT

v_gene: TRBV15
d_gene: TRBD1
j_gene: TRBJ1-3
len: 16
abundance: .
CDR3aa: CATSRRQGDSGNTIYF
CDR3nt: TGTGCCACCAGCAGGAGACAGGGTGACTCTGGAAACACCATATATTTT

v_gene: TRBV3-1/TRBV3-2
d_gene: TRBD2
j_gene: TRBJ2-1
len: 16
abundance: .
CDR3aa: CASSQVSGGAIYEQFF
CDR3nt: TGTGCCAGCAGCCAAGTTAGCGGGGGGGCAATATATGAGCAGTTCTTC

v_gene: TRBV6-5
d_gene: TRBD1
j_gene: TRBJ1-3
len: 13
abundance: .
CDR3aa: CASRKTGGNTIYF
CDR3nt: TGTGCCAGCAGGAAGACAGGGGGAAACACCATATATTTT

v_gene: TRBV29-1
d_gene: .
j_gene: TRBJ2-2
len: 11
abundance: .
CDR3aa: CSVLYTGELFF
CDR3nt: TGCAGCGTTTTATACACCGGGGAGCTGTTTTTT

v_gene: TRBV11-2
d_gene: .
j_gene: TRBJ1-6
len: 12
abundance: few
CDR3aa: CASSFTGSPLHF
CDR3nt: TGTGCCAGCAGCTTTACGGGTTCACCCCTCCACTTT

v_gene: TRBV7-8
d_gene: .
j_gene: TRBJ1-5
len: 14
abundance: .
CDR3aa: CASSPDRNNQPQHF
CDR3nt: TGTGCCAGCAGCCCGGACAGAAACAATCAGCCCCAGCATTTT

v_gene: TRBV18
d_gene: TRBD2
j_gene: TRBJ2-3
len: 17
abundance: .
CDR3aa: CASSPQEQREGVDTQYF
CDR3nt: TGTGCCAGCTCACCACAAGAACAGCGGGAGGGAGTAGATACGCAGTATTTT

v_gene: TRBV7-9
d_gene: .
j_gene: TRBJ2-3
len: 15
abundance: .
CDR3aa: CASSPGGYNTDTQYF
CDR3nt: TGTGCCAGCAGCCCAGGGGGGTATAACACAGATACGCAGTATTTT

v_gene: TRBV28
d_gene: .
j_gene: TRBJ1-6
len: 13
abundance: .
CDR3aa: CASGPQTNSPLHF
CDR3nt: TGTGCCAGCGGGCCGCAGACTAATTCACCCCTCCACTTT

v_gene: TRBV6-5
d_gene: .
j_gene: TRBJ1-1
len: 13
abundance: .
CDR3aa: CASSLQENTEAFF
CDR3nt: TGTGCCAGCAGTTTACAAGAAAACACTGAAGCTTTCTTT

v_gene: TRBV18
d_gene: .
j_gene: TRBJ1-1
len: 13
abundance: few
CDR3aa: CASRQVQNTEAFF
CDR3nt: TGTGCCAGCCGACAGGTACAGAACACTGAAGCTTTCTTT

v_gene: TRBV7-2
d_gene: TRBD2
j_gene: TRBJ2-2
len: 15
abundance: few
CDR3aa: CASSLALADTGELFF
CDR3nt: TGTGCCAGCAGCTTAGCCCTAGCGGACACCGGGGAGCTGTTTTTT

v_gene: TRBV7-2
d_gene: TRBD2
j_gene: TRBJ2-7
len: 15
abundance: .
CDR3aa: CASSLGLAGLYEQYF
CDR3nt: TGTGCCAGCAGCTTAGGGCTAGCGGGACTGTACGAGCAGTACTTC